The 23 T cell receptor beta chains presented below share a single source sample, sequenced in a study of cytomegalovirus exposure and HLA in healthy donors. The PCR had 60 Vbeta and 13 Jbeta primers. Using immunoSEQ multiplex PCR, the repertoire was profiled, and TCRdb retains in-frame clones only, with some absent. The table has about 160,000 clones, approximately 80% seen once. The specimen was PBMCs. These receptors were taken from a woman aged 30 to 39 in good health and CMV-seropositive.

This chain links TRBV5-4 with TRBJ1-1; 8 bases are a match to TRBD1. The germline V gene has CDR1 SGHNT and CDR2 YYREEE (reference sequence). J gave up 0 bases and V 5 bases, and 6 bases lay outside the gene matches. This CDR3 comprises 15 residues. The CDR3 DNA follows: TGTGCCAGCAGAGGCTGGACAGGGATGAACACTGAAGCTTTCTTT. Protein: CASRGWTGMNTEAFF.

The chain recombines TRBV10-3 with TRBJ2-3, with 14 bases matching TRBD2. The ends lost 2 bases at V and 2 bases at J; junction bases unmatched: 3. The CDR3 runs to 17 residues. CDR1 ENHRY and CDR2 SYGVKD come from the germline V gene. The CDR3 loop reads CAISEGLAGGYTDTQYF. The CDR3 DNA reads TGTGCCATCAGTGAGGGACTAGCGGGGGGTTACACAGATACGCAGTATTTT.

J is TRBJ2-3 and V is TRBV6-5; no firm D call. Per the germline V gene, CDR1 is MNHEY and CDR2 is SVGAGI. The ends were cut back, 2 bases at V and 4 bases at J, with 13 bases in the middle. The CDR3 has 15 amino acids. CDR3 sequence: CASSYRGPKPDTQYF. The CDR3 DNA reads TGTGCCAGCAGTTACCGCGGCCCAAAGCCAGATACGCAGTATTTT.

The V call is TRBV7-2, the J call TRBJ2-7; the D gene is possibly TRBD2 (6 bases). The germline V gene encodes CDR1 SGHTA and CDR2 FQGNSA. CDR3 length equals 15 residues. Trimming cost V 5 bases and J 3 bases, with 17 bases left between them. CDR3 in amino acids: CASSRFSGDIYEQYF. The CDR3 DNA reads as TGTGCCAGCAGCCGATTTAGCGGTGACATCTACGAGCAGTACTTC.

The CDR3 DNA is TGCAGCGTCGCCCGATATAGCGGGGAGGCAGATACGCAGTATTTT. It translates to CSVARYSGEADTQYF. V usage is TRBV29-1 and J usage is TRBJ2-3; TRBD2 agrees at 8 bases. The junction had 12 bases not matched to a gene; V was cut back by 6 bases and J by 4 bases. CDR1 is SQVTM and CDR2 is ANQGSEA in the germline V gene. This CDR3 contains 15 residues.

The gene calls are TRBV4-2 and TRBJ2-7, with D maybe TRBD2 (6 bases). The V gene's germline CDR1 is LGHNA and CDR2 YNFKEQ. V shed 0 bases and J shed 0 bases, with 9 bases lying between them. The CDR3 contains 15 residues. The CDR3 region has the DNA TGTGCCAGCAGCCAAGAGCGGGATTACTCCTACGAGCAGTACTTC. Translating it yields CASSQERDYSYEQYF.

This clone came up a few times. The rearrangement links TRBV29-1 to TRBJ2-7; TRBD1 matches 7 bases. The CDR3 is 13 residues long. The germline gives CDR1 SQVTM, CDR2 ANQGSEA. Unmatched junction bases numbered 8, after V lost 5 bases and J lost 4 bases. The CDR3 region is CSVQWTGRYEQYF. The CDR3, as DNA: TGCAGCGTTCAGTGGACAGGTCGGTACGAGCAGTACTTC.

The chain combines TRBV6-6 with TRBJ1-4, with D possibly TRBD1 on 5 matching bases. The V and J ends lost 6 bases and 4 bases respectively, with 12 bases between them. CDR3 size: 14 residues. The germline V gene encodes CDR1 MNHNY and CDR2 SVGAGI (reference sequence). The CDR3 loop is CASRSQGSNEKLFF. In nucleotides, the CDR3 is TGTGCCAGCAGGTCCCAGGGTAGTAATGAAAAACTGTTTTTT.

This clone was observed a few times. J is TRBJ1-1 and V is TRBV12-5; the D is unclear. The V and J ends lost 0 bases and 3 bases respectively, with 5 bases between them. The germline gives CDR1 LGHNT, CDR2 FRNRAP. CDR3 length: 13 amino acids. The CDR3 here is CASGLVEDTEAFF. DNA for the CDR3: TGTGCTAGTGGTTTGGTAGAGGACACTGAAGCTTTCTTT.

This clone was found a few times. V and J are TRBV7-2 and TRBJ1-1, with D uncertain. V was shortened by 7 bases and J by 2 bases, with 14 bases between the two germline ends. This CDR3 has 14 residues. CDR1 and CDR2 (germline): SGHTA, FQGNSA. The CDR3 sequence: CASTLRDRNTEAFF. CDR3 in DNA: TGTGCCAGCACCCTGCGGGATCGTAACACTGAAGCTTTCTTT. The full variable domain, rest sourced from reference TRBV7-2 and TRBJ1-1, is GAGVSQSPSNKVTEKGKDVELRCDPISGHTALYWYRQSLGQGLEFLIYFQGNSAPDKSGLPSDRFSAERTGGSVSTLTIQRTQQEDSAVYLCASTLRDRNTEAFFGQGTRLTVV.

V gene TRBV25-1 combines with J gene TRBJ2-5; maybe TRBD1 (6 bases). Per the germline V gene, CDR1 is MGHDK and CDR2 is SYGVNS. The CDR3 loop spans 14 amino acids. Trimming left V 1 base short and J 1 base short, with 7 bases between. CDR3 protein: CASSEWDTQETQYF. The CDR3 coding sequence is TGTGCCAGCAGTGAATGGGACACCCAAGAGACCCAGTACTTC.

This chain connects TRBV6-5 to TRBJ1-5; TRBD1 might be the D (5 bases). V lost 7 bases, J lost 4 bases, and 17 bases lay in between. The CDR3 covers 15 residues. Per germline, CDR1 MNHEY and CDR2 SVGAGI. The CDR3 DNA reads TGTGCCAGCAAACCTAACTCGGGGGGGAATCAGCCCCAGCATTTT. It specifies CASKPNSGGNQPQHF.

The chain couples TRBV19 to TRBJ2-5; 9 bases line up with TRBD1. Germline trimming cut 7 bases from V and 5 bases from J; bases unmatched to any gene: 5. This CDR3 comprises 13 residues. Germline assignment: CDR1 LNHDA and CDR2 SQIVND (reference sequence). The CDR3 loop is CASKVTGGETQYF. For the CDR3, the DNA is TGTGCCAGTAAGGTGACAGGGGGGGAGACCCAGTACTTC.

The chain recombines TRBV11-2 with TRBJ2-3; 10 positions match TRBD2. Germline trimming cut 0 bases from V and 2 bases from J; bases unmatched to any gene: 5. The CDR3 consists of 17 residues. CDR1 SGHAT and CDR2 FQNNGV come from the germline V gene. The CDR3 region has the DNA TGTGCCAGCAGCTTAGATCTAACTAGCGGGGACACAGATACGCAGTATTTT. As protein: CASSLDLTSGDTDTQYF.

CDR3 nucleotide sequence: TGCAGTGCTAGGCCGGGGAACATTCAGTACTTC. Its translation is CSARPGNIQYF. J is TRBJ2-4 and V is TRBV20-1; TRBD2 might be the D (5 bases). V shed 3 bases and J shed 7 bases, with 7 bases lying between them. From germline, CDR1 is DFQATT and CDR2 SNEGSKA (reference sequence). The CDR3 is 11 residues long.

The rearrangement uses TRBV27 and TRBJ1-1; TRBD1 is a possible D gene (5 bases). CDR1 is MNHEY and CDR2 is SMNVEV in the germline V gene (reference sequence). V was trimmed by 6 bases and J by 3 bases, leaving 20 bases between them. This CDR3 has 16 residues. Here the CDR3 reads CASSTRQRGYDTEAFF. The CDR3 region has the DNA TGTGCCAGCAGCACCCGACAAAGGGGCTACGACACTGAAGCTTTCTTT.

The sample holds a few counts of this clone. V gene TRBV7-7 combines with J gene TRBJ2-7; 11 nucleotides align to TRBD1. Germline CDR1 is SSHAT and CDR2 is FNYEAQ (reference sequence). V was pared by 5 bases and J by 7 bases, with 7 bases of the junction left unmatched. This CDR3 has 14 residues. In DNA, the CDR3 is TGTGCCAGCAGCCCCGGGACAGGGGGTAGGGAGCAGTACTTC. It encodes CASSPGTGGREQYF.

V is TRBV7-9 and J is TRBJ1-4; 7 nucleotides agree with TRBD1. Germline CDR1 and CDR2: SEHNR and FQNEAQ (reference sequence). The V and J ends lost 4 bases and 14 bases, in that order; junction bases with no gene match: 4. There are 11 residues in the CDR3. CDR3 residues: CASSSRQGLFF. The DNA for the CDR3 is TGTGCCAGCAGCTCTAGACAGGGTCTGTTTTTT.

This clone came up a few times. Other DNA sequences of this sample code for an identical CDR3. The chain is built from TRBV4-1 and TRBJ1-4; weak D call: TRBD1 (6 bases). Germline V CDR1 and CDR2: MGHRA, YSYEKL. V was shortened by 2 bases and J by 6 bases, with 10 bases between the two germline ends. CDR3 length: 14 residues. This chain's CDR3 is CASSQTGRDEKLFF. The CDR3 region has the DNA TGCGCCAGCAGCCAAACAGGGAGGGATGAAAAACTGTTTTTT.

The V gene is TRBV4-3, the J gene TRBJ2-1; 12 bases are shared with TRBD2. The V and J ends lost 1 base and 4 bases, in that order; junction bases with no gene match: 5. The CDR3 length is 17 residues. Germline CDR1 is LGHNA and CDR2 is YSLEER. The CDR3 region has the DNA TGCGCCAGCAGCCAAGGCCGGACTAGCGGGGCTTACAATGAGCAGTTCTTC. Its translation is CASSQGRTSGAYNEQFF.

The chain joins TRBV19 to TRBJ1-2; D might be TRBD1 (5 bases). The V end lost 6 bases, the J end lost 2 bases, and 13 bases lay between the germline ends. The CDR3 extends over 14 amino acids. Germline CDR1 reads LNHDA; CDR2 reads SQIVND (reference sequence). DNA of the CDR3: TGTGCCAGTAGGGCGGGAGGGACGAACTATGGCTACACCTTC. The encoded protein is CASRAGGTNYGYTF.

This clone was detected once. The chain is built from TRBV29-1 and TRBJ2-7; tentatively, D is TRBD1 (6 bases). Trimming removed 7 bases from V and 5 bases from J, with 18 bases in between. The CDR3 is 13 residues long. Germline values: CDR1 SQVTM, CDR2 ANQGSEA. In DNA form, the CDR3 reads TGCAGCGCTCAGAACACAGGGTCCGACGAGCAGTACTTC. Amino acids: CSAQNTGSDEQYF.

The chain carries TRBV5-1 and TRBJ2-7, with 9 positions matching TRBD2. Germline CDR1 is SGHRS and CDR2 is YFSETQ. V was clipped by 0 bases and J by 4 bases; unmatched bases: 8. The CDR3 is 16 residues long. CDR3 sequence (DNA): TGCGCCAGCAGCTTGGCCTCTGCGGGGGGGCCGTACGAGCAGTACTTC. It codes for CASSLASAGGPYEQYF.